This TCR beta chain was observed in a study of cytomegalovirus exposure and HLA in healthy donors. Study-wide results and limits: Some TCR beta chains (around 180 of them) were listed as cytomegalovirus-associated.

Researchers ran the PCR with 60 Vbeta and 13 Jbeta primers. Profiled with immunoSEQ multiplex PCR; TCRdb holds only in-frame clones, not every one. The top ten clones hold approximately 1.1% of a sample with about 92,000 clones, 81% of them seen once. Comments on this clone: What it recognizes is unknown.

J was trimmed by 7 bases and V by 3 bases; bases with no gene match: 11. The length of the CDR3 is 17 residues. Per the germline V gene, CDR1 is MNHNS and CDR2 is SASEGT. This rearrangement joins TRBV6-1 to TRBJ2-1; 11 bases are a match to TRBD2. Sequencing was carried out using PBMCs. This TCR came from a girl aged 2-10 years in good health and CMV-seropositive. The CDR3 loop reads CASSDRIAGGPRNEQFF. CDR3 DNA sequence: TGTGCCAGCAGTGATAGAATAGCGGGAGGGCCTAGGAATGAGCAGTTCTTC.